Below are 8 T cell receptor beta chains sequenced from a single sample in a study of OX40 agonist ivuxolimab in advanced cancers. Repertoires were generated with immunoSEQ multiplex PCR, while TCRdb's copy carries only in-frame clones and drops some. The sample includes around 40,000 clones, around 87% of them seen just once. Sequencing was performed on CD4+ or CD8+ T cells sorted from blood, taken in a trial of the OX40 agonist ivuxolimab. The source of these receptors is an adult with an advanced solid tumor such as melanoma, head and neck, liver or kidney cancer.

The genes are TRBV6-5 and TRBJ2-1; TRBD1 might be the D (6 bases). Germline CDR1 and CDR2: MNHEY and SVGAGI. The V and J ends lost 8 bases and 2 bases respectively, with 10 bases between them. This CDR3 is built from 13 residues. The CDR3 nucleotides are TGTGCCAGCCTACGGGACACCTACAATGAGCAGTTCTTC. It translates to CASLRDTYNEQFF.

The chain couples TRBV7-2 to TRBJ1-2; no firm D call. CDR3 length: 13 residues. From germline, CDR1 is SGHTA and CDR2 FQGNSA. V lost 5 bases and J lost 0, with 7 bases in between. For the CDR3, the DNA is TGTGCCAGCAGCCAGTCTTCTAACTATGGCTACACCTTC. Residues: CASSQSSNYGYTF.

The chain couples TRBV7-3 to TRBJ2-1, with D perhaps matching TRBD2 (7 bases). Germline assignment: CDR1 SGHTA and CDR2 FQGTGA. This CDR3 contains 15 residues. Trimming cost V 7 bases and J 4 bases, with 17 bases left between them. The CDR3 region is CASTLTGGPYNEQFF. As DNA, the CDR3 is TGTGCCAGCACCCTAACCGGGGGGCCTTACAATGAGCAGTTCTTC.

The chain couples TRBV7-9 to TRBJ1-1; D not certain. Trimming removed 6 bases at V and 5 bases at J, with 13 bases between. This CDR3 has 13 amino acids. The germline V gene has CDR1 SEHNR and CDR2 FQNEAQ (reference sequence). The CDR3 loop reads CASRHLMGTEAFF. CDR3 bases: TGTGCCAGCAGACATCTTATGGGAACTGAAGCTTTCTTT.

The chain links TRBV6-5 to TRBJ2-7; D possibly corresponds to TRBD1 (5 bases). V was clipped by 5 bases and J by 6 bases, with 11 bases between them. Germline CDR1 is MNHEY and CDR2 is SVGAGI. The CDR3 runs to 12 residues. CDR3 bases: TGTGCCAGCAGTGAACGGACAATCGAGCAGTACTTC. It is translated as CASSERTIEQYF.

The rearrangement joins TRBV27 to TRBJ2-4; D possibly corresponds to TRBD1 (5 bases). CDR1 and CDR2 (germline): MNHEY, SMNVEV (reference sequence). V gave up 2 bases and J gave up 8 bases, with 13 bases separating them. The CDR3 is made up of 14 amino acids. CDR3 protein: CASSLIWGAHIQYF. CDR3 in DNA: TGTGCCAGCAGTTTAATTTGGGGCGCACACATTCAGTACTTC.

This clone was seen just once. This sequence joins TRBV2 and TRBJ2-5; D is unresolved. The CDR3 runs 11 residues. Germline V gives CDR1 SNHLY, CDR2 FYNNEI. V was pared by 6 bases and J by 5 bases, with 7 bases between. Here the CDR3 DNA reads TGTGCCAGCAGCCTGTCGGAGACCCAGTACTTC. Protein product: CASSLSETQYF.

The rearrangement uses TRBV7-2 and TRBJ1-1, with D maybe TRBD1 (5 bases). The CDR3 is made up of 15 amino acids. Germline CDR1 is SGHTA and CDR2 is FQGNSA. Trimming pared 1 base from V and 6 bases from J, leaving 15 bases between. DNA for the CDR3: TGTGCCAGCAGCTTAGTCCAGGGCTTAACTTCTGAAGCTTTCTTT. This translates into CASSLVQGLTSEAFF.